This passage covers 24 T cell receptor beta chains from one sample sequenced in a study of T cells in Graves' hyperthyroidism and ophthalmopathy. Amplification yielded TCR beta CDR3 regions, with RNA transcripts as the source. RT-PCR in the first round (using the HTBI primer set) targeted the TCR CDR3. Using its own MiXCR run on the multiplex PCR reads, TCRdb lists one record per CDR3 protein. The sample includes 400,000 or so distinct CDR3 sequences, approximately 14% of them seen just once. The sequenced sample consisted of blood. The receptors shown here come from a woman aged 55-69 years with Graves' ophthalmopathy.

This clonotype was counted a few times. J is TRBJ2-7 and V is TRBV6-5; the match to TRBD2 covers 14 bases. Germline values: CDR1 MNHEY, CDR2 SVGAGI. This CDR3 spans 16 amino acids. V shed 0 bases, J shed 7 bases, and the junction held 5 bases outside the gene matches. CDR3 bases: TGTGCCAGCAGTTACTCGACTAGCGGGAGGGCTACGGAGCAGTACTTC. Translating gives CASSYSTSGRATEQYF.

This clonotype appeared many times. This sequence joins TRBV6-2 or TRBV6-3 and TRBJ2-7; D is unclear. The CDR3 is 15 amino acids. V lost 5 bases and J lost 0, with 14 bases in between. The V gene's germline CDR1 is MNHEY and CDR2 SVGEGT. The CDR3 bases are TGTGCCAGCAGTACCCCGAGCGTAGTCTCCTACGAGCAGTACTTC. Translated, it gives CASSTPSVVSYEQYF.

This clonotype was detected only a few times. In nucleotides, the CDR3 is TGTGCCACCGCGGTCTCCCCCACAGATACGCAGTATTTT. This codes for CATAVSPTDTQYF. This chain links TRBV24-1 with TRBJ2-3; D is unclear. The V and J ends lost 9 bases and 2 bases respectively, with 11 bases between them. Looked up from germline, CDR1 is KGHDR and CDR2 is SFDVKD. CDR3 size: 13 residues.

V usage is TRBV5-1 and J usage is TRBJ2-2; 7 nucleotides match TRBD2. J lost 5 bases, V lost 4 bases, and 11 bases had no gene match. This CDR3 contains 16 residues. Germline values: CDR1 SGHRS, CDR2 YFSETQ. CDR3 amino acids: CASSPLLGGRTGELFF. The DNA of the CDR3 is TGCGCCAGCAGCCCCCTTTTGGGAGGGCGAACCGGGGAGCTGTTTTTT.

This clonotype was recorded many times. V gene TRBV7-2 combines with J gene TRBJ1-2; perhaps TRBD1 as D (6 bases). The germline CDR1 and CDR2 sequences are SGHTA and FQGNSA. The CDR3 is 15 amino acids. V was cut by 6 bases and J by 3 bases, with 17 bases left in between. The CDR3 DNA is TGTGCCAGCAGTCCGCGGGGGGCTCAGTACTATGGCTACACCTTC. It is translated as CASSPRGAQYYGYTF.

This clonotype was seen more than once but under ten times. The chain joins TRBV9 to TRBJ2-7; 9 bases are shared with TRBD2. The V gene's germline CDR1 is SGDLS and CDR2 YYNGEE. V trimming: 0 bases; J trimming: 2 bases; junction bases outside the gene matches: 9. The CDR3 sequence is 17 residues long. In DNA, the CDR3 is TGTGCCAGCAGCGTAGCCCCCCAGCGGGAGGCCCCCTACGAGCAGTACTTC. Protein: CASSVAPQREAPYEQYF. Variable domain in full (rest from reference TRBV9 and TRBJ2-7): DSGVTQTPKHLITATGQRVTLRCSPRSGDLSVYWYQQSLDQGLQFLIQYYNGEERAKGNILERFSAQQFPDLHSELNLSSLELGDSALYFCASSVAPQREAPYEQYFGPGTRLTVT.

This clonotype occurred a few times. This chain uses TRBV7-3 with TRBJ2-1; 12 bases fit TRBD2. From germline, CDR1 is SGHTA and CDR2 FQGTGA. The trim removed 4 bases at V and 7 bases at J, leaving 8 bases unmatched. The CDR3 has 16 residues. The CDR3 is CASSSGLAGMGNEQFF. CDR3 DNA sequence: TGTGCCAGCAGCTCTGGACTAGCGGGGATGGGGAATGAGCAGTTCTTC. The variable domain in full, completed from reference TRBV7-3 and TRBJ2-1, reads GAGVSQTPSNKVTEKGKYVELRCDPISGHTALYWYRQSLGQGPEFLIYFQGTGAADDSGLPNDRFFAVRPEGSVSTLKIQRTERGDSAVYLCASSSGLAGMGNEQFFGPGTRLTVL.

This clonotype has just a few counts. This rearrangement joins TRBV27 to TRBJ1-4, with a weak D call TRBD1 (6 bases). The CDR3 spans 15 residues. V lost 9 bases to trimming and J lost 2 bases, with 16 bases between them. Germline V lookup: CDR1 MNHEY, CDR2 SMNVEV (reference sequence). CDR3 region: CASKDRAGTNEKLFF. The CDR3 nucleotides read TGTGCCAGTAAGGACAGAGCGGGTACTAATGAAAAACTGTTTTTT. Full variable domain (rest looked up from reference TRBV27 and TRBJ1-4): EAQVTQNPRYLITVTGKKLTVTCSQNMNHEYMSWYRQDPGLGLRQIYYSMNVEVTDKGDVPEGYKVSRKEKRNFPLILESPSPNQTSLYFCASKDRAGTNEKLFFGSGTQLSVL.

This clonotype was counted a few times. The rearrangement uses TRBV28 and TRBJ1-2, with D perhaps TRBD1 (6 bases). V gave up 6 bases and J gave up 4 bases, with 21 bases separating them. CDR1 is MDHEN and CDR2 is SYDVKM in the germline V gene. The CDR3 has 16 amino acids. The CDR3 spells CASRGGGALISYGYTF. The CDR3 DNA follows: TGTGCCAGCAGGGGGGGGGGCGCATTAATCAGCTATGGCTACACCTTC.

The table lists this clonotype with many counts. The chain is built from TRBV12-3 or TRBV12-4 and TRBJ2-5; no definite D call. V lost 8 bases to trimming and J lost 4 bases, with 11 bases between them. The CDR3 has 12 amino acids. The CDR3 sequence is CASFTVGETQYF. The CDR3 region has the DNA TGTGCCAGCTTTACGGTGGGAGAGACCCAGTACTTC.

This clonotype appeared many times. The chain has TRBV4-1 and TRBJ1-6; maybe TRBD1 (6 bases). V was clipped by 3 bases and J by 7 bases, with 16 bases between them. Germline CDR1 is MGHRA and CDR2 is YSYEKL. CDR3 length: 16 residues. The CDR3 nucleotides read TGCGCCAGCAGCCACGGACTTCGGGACACAAATTCACCCCTCCACTTT. This codes for CASSHGLRDTNSPLHF.

This clonotype has a count of ten or more. This sequence joins TRBV7-9 and TRBJ2-7; 7 bases match TRBD1. Germline V lookup: CDR1 SEHNR, CDR2 FQNEAQ (reference sequence). V was clipped by 5 bases and J by 4 bases; unmatched bases: 5. The CDR3 extends over 13 amino acids. CDR3 sequence reads: CASSPGQRYEQYF. The CDR3 DNA reads TGTGCCAGCAGCCCGGGACAGAGGTACGAGCAGTACTTC.

This clonotype was detected many times. V and J are TRBV20-1 and TRBJ1-6; D is perhaps TRBD1 (5 bases). With 3 bases removed from V and 9 bases from J, the gap between germline ends came to 15 bases. This CDR3 is 14 amino acids long. Germline lookup yields CDR1 DFQATT and CDR2 SNEGSKA (reference sequence). The CDR3, as DNA: TGCAGTGCTAGCCTGGGACTACTTAGTTCACCCCTCCACTTT. This gives the protein CSASLGLLSSPLHF.

The V gene is TRBV27, the J gene TRBJ1-1; D is ambiguous. The germline CDR1 and CDR2 sequences are MNHEY and SMNVEV (reference sequence). V lost 3 bases and J lost 1, with 9 bases in between. The CDR3 spans 14 residues. CDR3 region: CASSLSVGNTEAFF. DNA of the CDR3: TGTGCCAGCAGTTTGTCCGTGGGGAACACTGAAGCTTTCTTT.

The rearrangement joins TRBV5-8 to TRBJ2-1, with TRBD2 as a possible D gene (5 bases). Germline V gene lookup returns CDR1 SGHTS and CDR2 YDEGEE. The CDR3 sequence is 13 residues long. The V end was cut by 6 bases, the J end by 6 bases, with 13 bases between. CDR3 region: CASNLDFTNEQFF. The DNA for the CDR3 is TGTGCCAGCAACCTGGACTTCACCAATGAGCAGTTCTTC. The full variable domain, in which reference TRBV5-8 and TRBJ2-1 provide the parts outside the CDR3, is EAGVTQSPTHLIKTRGQQATLRCSPISGHTSVYWYQQALGLGLQFLLWYDEGEERNRGNFPPRFSGRQFPNYSSELNVNALELEDSALYLCASNLDFTNEQFFGPGTRLTVL.

This clonotype has ten or more counts. The rearrangement joins TRBV5-8 to TRBJ2-3; TRBD2 agrees at 8 bases. The V gene end was trimmed by 0 bases and the J gene end by 3 bases; junction bases not matched to a gene: 12. There are 18 residues in the CDR3. Germline V lookup: CDR1 SGHTS, CDR2 YDEGEE. The CDR3 nucleotides read TGTGCCAGCAGCTTGGCCGGGAGGGCCGTAGTGGAAACAGATACGCAGTATTTT. As protein: CASSLAGRAVVETDTQYF.

This clonotype occurred a few times. The rearrangement links TRBV14 to TRBJ2-2, with 14 positions matching TRBD2. V lost 4 bases and J lost 4; bases outside the gene matches: 5. The length of the CDR3 is 17 residues. Germline values: CDR1 SGHDN, CDR2 FVKESK. The CDR3 sequence: CASSRGLAGDRTGELFF. CDR3 DNA sequence: TGTGCCAGCAGCCGGGGACTAGCGGGAGATCGCACCGGGGAGCTGTTTTTT. Combining the CDR3 with reference TRBV14 and TRBJ2-2 gives the whole variable domain EAGVTQFPSHSVIEKGQTVTLRCDPISGHDNLYWYRRVMGKEIKFLLHFVKESKQDESGMPNNRFLAERTGGTYSTLKVQPAELEDSGVYFCASSRGLAGDRTGELFFGEGSRLTVL.

This clonotype was counted at least ten times. The chain combines TRBV18 with TRBJ1-6; D is unclear. Trimming took off 1 base at V and 7 bases at J, with 11 bases between the two ends. This CDR3 region has 15 residues. CDR1 KGHSH and CDR2 LQKENI come from the germline V gene. The CDR3 DNA reads as TGTGCCAGCTCACCACGACCGGGGAGCAATTCACCCCTCCACTTT. Residues: CASSPRPGSNSPLHF.

The sample holds many counts of this clonotype. The rearrangement joins TRBV18 to TRBJ1-5; possible D gene TRBD1, 5 bases. Germline CDR1 and CDR2: KGHSH and LQKENI. The ends were cut back, 5 bases at V and 3 bases at J, with 11 bases in the middle. This CDR3 region has 14 residues. This CDR3 reads CASSSRQTNQPQHF. In DNA, the CDR3 is TGTGCCAGCTCATCGAGACAGACCAATCAGCCCCAGCATTTT.

The V call is TRBV13, the J call TRBJ2-1; 8 bases are a match to TRBD1. V was clipped by 5 bases and J by 2 bases; unmatched bases: 8. The CDR3 is 16 amino acids. Looked up from germline, CDR1 is PRHDT and CDR2 is FYEKMQ (reference sequence). The CDR3 DNA reads as TGTGCCAGCAGCGCAAAGTCGGGACAGGCCTACAATGAGCAGTTCTTC. It specifies CASSAKSGQAYNEQFF.

V usage is TRBV20-1 and J usage is TRBJ2-7; 9 bases map to TRBD2. V gave up 3 bases and J gave up 4 bases; unmatched junction bases: 4. Germline-derived CDR1 and CDR2 are DFQATT and SNEGSKA (reference sequence). The CDR3 loop spans 13 amino acids. CDR3 nucleotide sequence: TGCAGTGCTAGTGCGGGACTAGCTTACGAGCAGTACTTC. Translated, it gives CSASAGLAYEQYF.

This clonotype showed up many times. J is TRBJ2-7 and V is TRBV6-1, with 9 bases that match TRBD1. The CDR3 length is 13 residues. Germline-derived CDR1 and CDR2 are MNHNS and SASEGT. The ends lost 5 bases at V and 6 bases at J; junction bases unmatched: 5. The CDR3 loop reads CASSQQGASEQYF. The CDR3, as DNA: TGTGCCAGCAGTCAACAGGGGGCTTCCGAGCAGTACTTC.

The V and J genes are TRBV29-1 and TRBJ2-7, with 10 bases aligning to TRBD2. The trim removed 4 bases at V and 3 bases at J, leaving 3 bases unmatched. This CDR3 comprises 13 residues. The germline gives CDR1 SQVTM, CDR2 ANQGSEA. CDR3 region: CSVVGTSVYEQYF. As DNA, the CDR3 is TGCAGCGTTGTAGGGACTAGCGTCTACGAGCAGTACTTC.

This clonotype was counted ten times or more. The chain joins TRBV5-1 to TRBJ2-3; the D is unclear. CDR3 length: 14 amino acids. Trimming removed 0 bases at V and 2 bases at J, with 7 bases between. Germline V lookup: CDR1 SGHRS, CDR2 YFSETQ. The CDR3 protein is CASSLDSFTDTQYF. Here the CDR3 DNA reads TGCGCCAGCAGCTTGGACAGTTTCACAGATACGCAGTATTTT. Filled out from reference TRBV5-1 and TRBJ2-3, the complete variable domain reads KAGVTQTPRYLIKTRGQQVTLSCSPISGHRSVSWYQQTPGQGLQFLFEYFSETQRNKGNFPGRFSGRQFSNSRSEMNVSTLELGDSALYLCASSLDSFTDTQYFGPGTRLTVL.